This entry is about one T cell receptor (beta chain). This specimen comes from a study of blood T cell repertoires in COVID-19. Study-wide background: Nucleic acid was either cDNA or gDNA, and it came from T cells, B-cell-depleted T cells, or PBMCs.

Participants came from roughly 24 US areas, aged roughly 18 to 90 years. In assigning cohorts, the study relied on participant-reported clinical history. In the original analysis: Reference gene primer amplification yielded estimated nucleated cell counts. Measured with immunoSEQ multiplex PCR; TCRdb has only the in-frame clones, and not every one. The D gene and trimming were derived from the DNA, and the V and J assignments and clone size from that table. In the table there are hundreds of thousands of clones, approximately 78% of which are singletons. The source of this sequence is a man aged 35-49 years who had been exposed to COVID-19. The material sequenced was PBMCs or T cells enriched from blood (not recorded which).

CDR3 DNA: TGCAGCCTAGAACCCCGAGCCAACACTGAAGCTTTCTTT. Residues: CSLEPRANTEAFF. V usage is TRBV29-1 and J usage is TRBJ1-1; D is undetermined. The CDR3 contains 13 residues. V was clipped by 8 bases and J by 2 bases, with 15 bases between them. The germline V gene encodes CDR1 SQVTM and CDR2 ANQGSEA. Using reference TRBV29-1 and TRBJ1-1 for the parts outside the CDR3, the full variable domain is SAVISQKPSRDICQRGTSLTIQCQVDSQVTMMFWYRQQPGQSLTLIATANQGSEATYESGFVIDKFPISRPNLTFSTLTVSNMSPEDSSIYLCSLEPRANTEAFFGQGTRLTVV.